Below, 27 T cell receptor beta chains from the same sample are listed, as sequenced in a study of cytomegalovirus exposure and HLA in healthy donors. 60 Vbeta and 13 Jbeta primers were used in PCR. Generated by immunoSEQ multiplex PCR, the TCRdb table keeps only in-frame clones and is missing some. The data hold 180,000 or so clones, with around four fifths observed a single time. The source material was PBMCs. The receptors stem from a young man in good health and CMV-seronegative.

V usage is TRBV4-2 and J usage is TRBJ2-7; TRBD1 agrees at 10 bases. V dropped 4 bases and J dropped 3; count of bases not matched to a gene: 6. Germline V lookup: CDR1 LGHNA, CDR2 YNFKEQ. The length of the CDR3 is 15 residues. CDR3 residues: CASSPGTGEDYEQYF. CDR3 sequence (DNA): TGTGCCAGCAGCCCAGGGACAGGGGAAGACTACGAGCAGTACTTC.

In nucleotides, the CDR3 is TGTGCCAGCAGACCCCGTCAGGCGGGTACGCAGTATTTT. Its protein is CASRPRQAGTQYF. The chain uses TRBV6-5 and TRBJ2-3; possibly TRBD2 for D (5 bases). The CDR3 runs to 13 residues. Trimming cost V 6 bases and J 8 bases, with 15 bases left between them. The germline CDR1 and CDR2 sequences are MNHEY and SVGAGI.

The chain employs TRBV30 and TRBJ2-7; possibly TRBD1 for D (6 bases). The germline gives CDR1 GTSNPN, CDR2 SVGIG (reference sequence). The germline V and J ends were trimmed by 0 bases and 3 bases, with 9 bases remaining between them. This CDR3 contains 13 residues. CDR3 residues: CAWSVTQGYEQYF. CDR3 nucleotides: TGTGCCTGGAGTGTAACACAGGGCTACGAGCAGTACTTC. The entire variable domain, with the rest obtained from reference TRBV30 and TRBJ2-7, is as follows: SQTIHQWPATLVQPVGSPLSLECTVEGTSNPNLYWYRQAAGRGLQLLFYSVGIGQISSEVPQNLSASRPQDRQFILSSKKLLLSDSGFYLCAWSVTQGYEQYFGPGTRLTVT.

CDR3 DNA sequence: TGTGCCAGCAGCTTAGTTGCGACAGGGGTGGCCTACGAGCAGTACTTC. Residues: CASSLVATGVAYEQYF. The chain carries TRBV7-6 and TRBJ2-7; 8 nucleotides agree with TRBD1. V shed 1 base and J 2 bases; nucleotides not matched to a gene: 7. Germline CDR1 reads SGHVS; CDR2 reads FNYEAQ. This CDR3 contains 16 residues. The whole variable domain, filled in from reference TRBV7-6 and TRBJ2-7, reads GAGVSQSPRYKVTKRGQDVALRCDPISGHVSLYWYRQALGQGPEFLTYFNYEAQQDKSGLPNDRFSAERPEGSISTLTIQRTEQRDSAMYRCASSLVATGVAYEQYFGPGTRLTVT.

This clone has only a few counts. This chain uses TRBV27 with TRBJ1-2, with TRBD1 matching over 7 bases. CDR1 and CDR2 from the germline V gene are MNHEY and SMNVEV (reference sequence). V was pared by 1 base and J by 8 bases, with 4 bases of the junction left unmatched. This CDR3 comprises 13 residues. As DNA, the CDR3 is TGTGCCAGCAGTTTATGGGCAGGGGGAGGCTACACCTTC. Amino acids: CASSLWAGGGYTF.

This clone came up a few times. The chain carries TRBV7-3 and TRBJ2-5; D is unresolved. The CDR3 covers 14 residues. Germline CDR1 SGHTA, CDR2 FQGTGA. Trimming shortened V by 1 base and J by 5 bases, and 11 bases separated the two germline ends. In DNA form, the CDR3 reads TGTGCCAGCAGCTTAATGGGTAGAGCGGAGACCCAGTACTTC. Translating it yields CASSLMGRAETQYF.

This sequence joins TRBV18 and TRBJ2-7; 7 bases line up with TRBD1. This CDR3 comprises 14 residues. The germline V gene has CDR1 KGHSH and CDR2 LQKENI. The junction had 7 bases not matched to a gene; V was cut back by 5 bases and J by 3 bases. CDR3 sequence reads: CASSSTGIHYEQYF. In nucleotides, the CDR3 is TGTGCCAGCTCATCGACAGGGATCCACTACGAGCAGTACTTC.

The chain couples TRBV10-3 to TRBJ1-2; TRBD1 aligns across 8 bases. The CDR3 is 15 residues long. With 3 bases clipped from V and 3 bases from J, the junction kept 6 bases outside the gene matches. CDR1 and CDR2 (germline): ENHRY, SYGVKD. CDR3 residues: CAISDSRGLDYGYTF. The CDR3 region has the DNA TGTGCCATCAGTGACTCCAGGGGGCTCGACTATGGCTACACCTTC.

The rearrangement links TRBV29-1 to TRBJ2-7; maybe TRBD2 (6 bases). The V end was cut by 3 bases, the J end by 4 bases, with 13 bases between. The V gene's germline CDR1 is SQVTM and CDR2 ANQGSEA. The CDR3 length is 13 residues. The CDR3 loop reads CSVDAGSRYEQYF. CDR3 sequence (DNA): TGCAGCGTTGATGCCGGGAGTCGGTACGAGCAGTACTTC.

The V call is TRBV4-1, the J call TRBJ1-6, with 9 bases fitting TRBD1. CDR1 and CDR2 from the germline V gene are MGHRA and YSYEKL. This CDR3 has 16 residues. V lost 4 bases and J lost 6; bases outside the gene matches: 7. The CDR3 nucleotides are TGCGCCAGCAGCCGGGACAGGGCTTGGGGTAATTCACCCCTCCACTTT. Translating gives CASSRDRAWGNSPLHF.

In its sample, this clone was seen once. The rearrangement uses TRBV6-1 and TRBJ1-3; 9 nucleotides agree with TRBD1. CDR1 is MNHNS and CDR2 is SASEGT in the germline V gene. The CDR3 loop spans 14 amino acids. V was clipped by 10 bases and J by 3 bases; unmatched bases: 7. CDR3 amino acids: CAIGTGWNGNTIYF. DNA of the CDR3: TGTGCCATCGGGACAGGGTGGAATGGAAACACCATATATTTT.

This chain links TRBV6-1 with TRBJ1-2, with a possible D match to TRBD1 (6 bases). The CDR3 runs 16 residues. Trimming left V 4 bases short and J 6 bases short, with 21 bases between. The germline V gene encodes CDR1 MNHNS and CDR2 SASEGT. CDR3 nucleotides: TGTGCCAGCAGTGTGCTTCGACAGGTGAAGAACCATGGCTACACCTTC. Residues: CASSVLRQVKNHGYTF.

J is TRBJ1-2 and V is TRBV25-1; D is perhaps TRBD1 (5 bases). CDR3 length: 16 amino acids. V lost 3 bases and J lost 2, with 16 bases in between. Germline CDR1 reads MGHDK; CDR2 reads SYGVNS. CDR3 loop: CASSDLGGVGNYGYTF. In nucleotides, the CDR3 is TGTGCCAGCAGTGACTTGGGGGGGGTGGGAAACTATGGCTACACCTTC.

CDR3 sequence (DNA): TGTGCCAGCTCACCCTTCGCTAGCGGGGGGAACAATGAGCAGTTCTTC. Residues: CASSPFASGGNNEQFF. V usage is TRBV18 and J usage is TRBJ2-1; 11 bases agree with TRBD2. The trim removed 3 bases at V and 5 bases at J, leaving 6 bases unmatched. This CDR3 spans 16 amino acids. Germline CDR1 and CDR2: KGHSH and LQKENI.

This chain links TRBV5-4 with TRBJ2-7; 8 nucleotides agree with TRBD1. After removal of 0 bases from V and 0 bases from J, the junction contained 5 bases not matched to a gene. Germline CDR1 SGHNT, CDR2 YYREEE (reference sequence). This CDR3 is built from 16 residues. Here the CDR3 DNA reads TGTGCCAGCAGCTTGGCCCCAGGGGGCTACTCCTACGAGCAGTACTTC. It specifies CASSLAPGGYSYEQYF.

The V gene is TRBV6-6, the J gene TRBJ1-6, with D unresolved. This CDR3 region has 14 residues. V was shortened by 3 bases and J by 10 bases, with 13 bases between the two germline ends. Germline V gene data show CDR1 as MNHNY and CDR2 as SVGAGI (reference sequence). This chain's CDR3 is CASSYSGELSPLHF. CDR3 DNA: TGTGCCAGCAGTTATTCGGGAGAGCTCTCACCCCTCCACTTT.

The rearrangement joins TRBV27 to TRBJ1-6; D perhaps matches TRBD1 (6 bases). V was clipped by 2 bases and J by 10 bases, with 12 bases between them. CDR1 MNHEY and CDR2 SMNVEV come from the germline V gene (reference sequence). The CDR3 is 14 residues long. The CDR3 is CASSLRGTHSPLHF. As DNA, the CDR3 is TGTGCCAGCAGTTTAAGGGGGACACACTCACCCCTCCACTTT.

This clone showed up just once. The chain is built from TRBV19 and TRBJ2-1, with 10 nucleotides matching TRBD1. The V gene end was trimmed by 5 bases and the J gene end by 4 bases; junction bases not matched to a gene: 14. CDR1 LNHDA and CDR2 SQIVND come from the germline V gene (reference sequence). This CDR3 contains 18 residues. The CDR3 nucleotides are TGTGCCAGTAGTGTACGAAAGGGACAGGGGAACTATTACAATGAGCAGTTCTTC. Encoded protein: CASSVRKGQGNYYNEQFF. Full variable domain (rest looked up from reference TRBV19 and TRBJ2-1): DGGITQSPKYLFRKEGQNVTLSCEQNLNHDAMYWYRQDPGQGLRLIYYSQIVNDFQKGDIAEGYSVSREKKESFPLTVTSAQKNPTAFYLCASSVRKGQGNYYNEQFFGPGTRLTVL.

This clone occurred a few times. CDR3 residues: CASSQDRGGTSTDTQYF. The DNA for the CDR3 is TGTGCCAGCAGCCAAGATAGGGGCGGGACTAGCACAGATACGCAGTATTTT. The rearrangement joins TRBV4-2 to TRBJ2-3; tentatively, D is TRBD2 (6 bases). Germline CDR1 reads LGHNA; CDR2 reads YNFKEQ. V lost 0 bases and J lost 0, with 13 bases in between. The CDR3 loop spans 17 amino acids.

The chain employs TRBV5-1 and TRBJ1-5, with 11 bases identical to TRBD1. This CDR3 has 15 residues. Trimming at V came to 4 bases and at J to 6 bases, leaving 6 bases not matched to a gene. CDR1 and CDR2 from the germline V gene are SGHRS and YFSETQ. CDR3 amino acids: CASSPGTGGTQPQHF. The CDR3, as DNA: TGCGCCAGCAGCCCTGGGACAGGGGGAACTCAGCCCCAGCATTTT.

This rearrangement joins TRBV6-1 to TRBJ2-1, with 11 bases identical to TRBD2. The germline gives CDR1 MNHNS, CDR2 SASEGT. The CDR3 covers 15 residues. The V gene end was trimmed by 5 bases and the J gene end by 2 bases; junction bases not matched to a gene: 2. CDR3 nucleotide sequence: TGTGCCAGCAGTCTTAGCGGGAGGGCCTACAATGAGCAGTTCTTC. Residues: CASSLSGRAYNEQFF.

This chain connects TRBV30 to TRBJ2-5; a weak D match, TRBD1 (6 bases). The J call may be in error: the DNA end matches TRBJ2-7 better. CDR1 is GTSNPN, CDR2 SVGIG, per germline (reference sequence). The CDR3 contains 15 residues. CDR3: CAWSVGTGLSYEQYF. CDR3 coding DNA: TGTGCCTGGAGTGTGGGAACAGGGCTCTCCTACGAGCAGTACTTC.

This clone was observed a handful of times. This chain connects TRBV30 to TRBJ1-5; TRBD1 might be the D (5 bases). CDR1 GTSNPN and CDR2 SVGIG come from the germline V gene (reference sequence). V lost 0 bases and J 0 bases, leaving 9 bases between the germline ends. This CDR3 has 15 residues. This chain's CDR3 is CAWSVKGISNQPQHF. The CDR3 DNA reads TGTGCCTGGAGTGTTAAGGGGATTAGCAATCAGCCCCAGCATTTT.

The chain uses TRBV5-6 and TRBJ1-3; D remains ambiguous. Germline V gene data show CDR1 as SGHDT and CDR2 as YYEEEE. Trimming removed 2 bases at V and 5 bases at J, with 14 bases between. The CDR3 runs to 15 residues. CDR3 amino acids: CASSFAELDRNTIYF. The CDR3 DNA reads TGTGCCAGCAGCTTTGCGGAGCTGGATAGAAACACCATATATTTT.

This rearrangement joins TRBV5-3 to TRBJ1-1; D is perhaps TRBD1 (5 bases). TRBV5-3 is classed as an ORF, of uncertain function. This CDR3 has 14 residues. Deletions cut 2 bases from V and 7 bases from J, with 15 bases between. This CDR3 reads CARSFMGRRGEAFF. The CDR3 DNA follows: TGTGCCAGAAGCTTCATGGGGCGGAGGGGTGAAGCTTTCTTT.

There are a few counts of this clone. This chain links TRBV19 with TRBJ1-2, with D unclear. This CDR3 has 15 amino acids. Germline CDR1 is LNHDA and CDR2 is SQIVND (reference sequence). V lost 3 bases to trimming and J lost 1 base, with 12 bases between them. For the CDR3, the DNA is TGTGCCAGTAGTATGGGCCCGCGGGGTAACTATGGCTACACCTTC. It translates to CASSMGPRGNYGYTF.

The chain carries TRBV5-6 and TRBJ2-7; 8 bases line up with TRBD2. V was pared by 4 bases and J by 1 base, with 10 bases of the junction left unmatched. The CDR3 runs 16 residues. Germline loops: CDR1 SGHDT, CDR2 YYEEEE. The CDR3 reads CASSPSAGESSYEQYF. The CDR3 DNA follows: TGTGCCAGCAGCCCCTCAGCGGGAGAGAGTTCCTACGAGCAGTACTTC. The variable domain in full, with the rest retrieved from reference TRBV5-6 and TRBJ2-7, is DAGVTQSPTHLIKTRGQQVTLRCSPKSGHDTVSWYQQALGQGPQFIFQYYEEEERQRGNFPDRFSGHQFPNYSSELNVNALLLGDSALYLCASSPSAGESSYEQYFGPGTRLTVT.